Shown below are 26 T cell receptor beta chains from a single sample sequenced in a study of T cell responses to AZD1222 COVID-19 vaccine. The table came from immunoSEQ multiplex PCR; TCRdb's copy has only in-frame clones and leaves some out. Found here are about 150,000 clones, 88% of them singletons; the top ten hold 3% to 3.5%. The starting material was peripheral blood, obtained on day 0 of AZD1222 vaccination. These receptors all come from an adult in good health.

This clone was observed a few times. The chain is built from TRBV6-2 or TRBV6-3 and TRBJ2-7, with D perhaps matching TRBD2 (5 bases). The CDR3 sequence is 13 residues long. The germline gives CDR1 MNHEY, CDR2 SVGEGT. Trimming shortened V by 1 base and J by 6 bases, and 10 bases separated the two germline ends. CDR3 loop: CASSYFGVLEQYF. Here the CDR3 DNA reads TGTGCCAGCAGTTACTTCGGGGTCCTCGAGCAGTACTTC.

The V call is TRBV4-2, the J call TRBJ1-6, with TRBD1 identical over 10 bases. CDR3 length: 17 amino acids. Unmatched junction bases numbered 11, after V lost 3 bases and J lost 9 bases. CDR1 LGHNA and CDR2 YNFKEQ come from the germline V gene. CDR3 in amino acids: CASSQSGTGALGSPLHF. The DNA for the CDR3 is TGTGCCAGCAGCCAGTCCGGGACAGGGGCTCTGGGTTCACCCCTCCACTTT.

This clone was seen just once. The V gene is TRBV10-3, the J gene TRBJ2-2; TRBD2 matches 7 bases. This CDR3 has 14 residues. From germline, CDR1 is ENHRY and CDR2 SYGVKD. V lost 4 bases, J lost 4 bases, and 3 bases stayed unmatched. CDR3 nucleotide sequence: TGTGCCATCAGTGTTCGGGGGGTCACCGGGGAGCTGTTTTTT. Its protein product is CAISVRGVTGELFF.

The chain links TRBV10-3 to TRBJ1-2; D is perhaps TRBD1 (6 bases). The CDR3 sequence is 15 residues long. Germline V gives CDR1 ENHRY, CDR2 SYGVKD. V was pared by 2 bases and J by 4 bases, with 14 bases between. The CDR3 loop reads CAISEPTLGGYGYTF. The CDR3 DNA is TGTGCCATCAGTGAGCCGACCCTAGGGGGCTATGGCTACACCTTC.

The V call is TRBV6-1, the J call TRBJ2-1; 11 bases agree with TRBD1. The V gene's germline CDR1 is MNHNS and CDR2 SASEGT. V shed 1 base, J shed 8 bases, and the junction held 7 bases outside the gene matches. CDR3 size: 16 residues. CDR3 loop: CASSEGGTGGVYEQFF. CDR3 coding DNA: TGTGCCAGCAGTGAAGGTGGGACAGGGGGAGTCTATGAGCAGTTCTTC.

The CDR3 spells CASSSTGQGNSPLHF. In DNA, the CDR3 is TGTGCCAGCAGCTCAACGGGACAGGGTAATTCACCCCTCCACTTT. V usage is TRBV7-9 and J usage is TRBJ1-6; 9 nucleotides align to TRBD1. The CDR3 has 15 amino acids. Looked up from germline, CDR1 is SEHNR and CDR2 is FQNEAQ (reference sequence). Trimming cost V 4 bases and J 6 bases; bases outside gene matches: 4. The variable domain in full, completed from reference TRBV7-9 and TRBJ1-6, reads DTGVSQNPRHKITKRGQNVTFRCDPISEHNRLYWYRQTLGQGPEFLTYFQNEAQLEKSRLLSDRFSAERPKGSFSTLEIQRTEQGDSAMYLCASSSTGQGNSPLHFGNGTRLTVT.

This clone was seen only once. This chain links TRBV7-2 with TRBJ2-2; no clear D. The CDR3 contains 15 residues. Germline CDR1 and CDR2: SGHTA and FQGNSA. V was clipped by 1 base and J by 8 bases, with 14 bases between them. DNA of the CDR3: TGTGCCAGCAGCTTAGGTTATTTGGATGTGGGGGAGCTGTTTTTT. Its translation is CASSLGYLDVGELFF. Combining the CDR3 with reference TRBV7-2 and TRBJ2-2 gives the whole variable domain GAGVSQSPSNKVTEKGKDVELRCDPISGHTALYWYRQSLGQGLEFLIYFQGNSAPDKSGLPSDRFSAERTGGSVSTLTIQRTQQEDSAVYLCASSLGYLDVGELFFGEGSRLTVL.

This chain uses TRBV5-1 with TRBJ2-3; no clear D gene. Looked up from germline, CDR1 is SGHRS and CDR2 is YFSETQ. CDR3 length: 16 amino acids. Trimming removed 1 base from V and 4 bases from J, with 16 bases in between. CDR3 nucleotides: TGCGCCAGCAGCTTGACCCGATCCGCCAAGGCAGATACGCAGTATTTT. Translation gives CASSLTRSAKADTQYF.

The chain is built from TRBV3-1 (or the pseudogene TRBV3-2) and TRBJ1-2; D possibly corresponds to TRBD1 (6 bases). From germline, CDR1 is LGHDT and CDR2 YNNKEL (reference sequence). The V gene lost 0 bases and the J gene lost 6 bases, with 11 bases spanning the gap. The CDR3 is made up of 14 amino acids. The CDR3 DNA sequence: TGTGCCAGCAGCCAAGAATGGGGGGCACATGGCTACACCTTC. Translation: CASSQEWGAHGYTF.

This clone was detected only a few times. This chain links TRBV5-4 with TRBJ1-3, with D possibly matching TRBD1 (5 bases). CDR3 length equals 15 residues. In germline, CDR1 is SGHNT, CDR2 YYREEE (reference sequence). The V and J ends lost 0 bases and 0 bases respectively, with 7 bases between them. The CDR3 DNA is TGTGCCAGCAGCTTGGGCAGGGCCTCTGGAAACACCATATATTTT. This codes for CASSLGRASGNTIYF.

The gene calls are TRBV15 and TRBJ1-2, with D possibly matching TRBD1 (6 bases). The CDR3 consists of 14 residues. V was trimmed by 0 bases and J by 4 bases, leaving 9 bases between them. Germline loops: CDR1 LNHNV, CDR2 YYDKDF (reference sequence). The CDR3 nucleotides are TGTGCCACCAGCAGAGAGACAGGCTTCTATGGCTACACCTTC. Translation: CATSRETGFYGYTF.

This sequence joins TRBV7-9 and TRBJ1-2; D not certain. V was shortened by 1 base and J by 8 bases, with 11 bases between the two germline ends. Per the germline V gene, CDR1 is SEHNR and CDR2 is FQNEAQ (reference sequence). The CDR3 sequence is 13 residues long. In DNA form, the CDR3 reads TGTGCCAGCAGCTTAGACAGCGTGGGAGGCTACACCTTC. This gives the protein CASSLDSVGGYTF.

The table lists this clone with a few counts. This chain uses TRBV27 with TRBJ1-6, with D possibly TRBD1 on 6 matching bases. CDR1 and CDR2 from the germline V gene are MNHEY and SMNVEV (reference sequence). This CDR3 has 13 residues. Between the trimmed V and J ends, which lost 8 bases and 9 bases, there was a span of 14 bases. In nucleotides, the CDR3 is TGTGCCAGCTCGAGGGGGTCGATTTCACCCCTCCACTTT. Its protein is CASSRGSISPLHF.

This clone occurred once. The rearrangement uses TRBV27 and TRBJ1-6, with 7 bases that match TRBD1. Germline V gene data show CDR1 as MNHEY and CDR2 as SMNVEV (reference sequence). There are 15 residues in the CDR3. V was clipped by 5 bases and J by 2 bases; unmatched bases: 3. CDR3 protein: CASSTQGTYNSPLHF. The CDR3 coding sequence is TGTGCCAGCAGTACACAGGGGACCTATAATTCACCCCTCCACTTT.

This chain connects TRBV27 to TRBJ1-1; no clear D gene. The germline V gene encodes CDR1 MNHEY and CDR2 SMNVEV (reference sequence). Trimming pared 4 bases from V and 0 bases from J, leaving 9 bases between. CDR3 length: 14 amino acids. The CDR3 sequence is CASSSTSMNTEAFF. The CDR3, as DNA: TGTGCCAGCAGTTCGACAAGCATGAACACTGAAGCTTTCTTT.

CDR3 sequence reads: CASSGGLGPNEQFF. For the CDR3, the DNA is TGTGCCAGTTCGGGGGGGTTGGGGCCCAATGAGCAGTTCTTC. V usage is TRBV5-4 and J usage is TRBJ2-1; 8 bases line up with TRBD2. The CDR3 sequence is 14 residues long. Trimming took 8 bases from V and 6 from J; bases not matched to a gene: 10. Germline V gene sequence: CDR1 SGHNT, CDR2 YYREEE (reference sequence).

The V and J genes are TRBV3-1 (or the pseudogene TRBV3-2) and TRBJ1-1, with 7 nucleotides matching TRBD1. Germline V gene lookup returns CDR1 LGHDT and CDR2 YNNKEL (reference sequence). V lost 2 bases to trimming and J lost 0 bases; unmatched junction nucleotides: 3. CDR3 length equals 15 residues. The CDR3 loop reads CASSQPGQMNTEAFF. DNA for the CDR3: TGTGCCAGCAGCCAACCGGGACAGATGAACACTGAAGCTTTCTTT.

CDR3 DNA: TGTGCCAGCAGTACAACGGGACTTAACACCGGGGAGCTGTTTTTT. This codes for CASSTTGLNTGELFF. V is TRBV7-2 and J is TRBJ2-2, with a weak D call TRBD2 (6 bases). With 6 bases removed from V and 2 bases from J, the gap between germline ends came to 13 bases. The CDR3 covers 15 residues. Germline V gives CDR1 SGHTA, CDR2 FQGNSA.

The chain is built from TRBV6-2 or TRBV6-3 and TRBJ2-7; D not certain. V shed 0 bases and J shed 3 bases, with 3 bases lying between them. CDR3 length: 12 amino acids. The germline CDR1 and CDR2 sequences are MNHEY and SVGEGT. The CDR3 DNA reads TGTGCCAGCAGTTACTCAAGCTACGAGCAGTACTTC. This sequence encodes CASSYSSYEQYF.

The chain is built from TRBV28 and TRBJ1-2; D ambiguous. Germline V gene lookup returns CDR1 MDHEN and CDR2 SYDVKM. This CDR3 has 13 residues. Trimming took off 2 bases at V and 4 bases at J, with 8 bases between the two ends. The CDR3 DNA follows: TGTGCCAGCAGTTTACAGGCGGGCTATGGCTACACCTTC. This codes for CASSLQAGYGYTF.

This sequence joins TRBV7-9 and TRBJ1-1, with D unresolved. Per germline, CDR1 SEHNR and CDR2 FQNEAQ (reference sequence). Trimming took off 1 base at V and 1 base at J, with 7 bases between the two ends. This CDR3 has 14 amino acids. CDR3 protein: CASSLGVQNTEAFF. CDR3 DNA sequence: TGTGCCAGCAGCTTAGGGGTGCAGAACACTGAAGCTTTCTTT.

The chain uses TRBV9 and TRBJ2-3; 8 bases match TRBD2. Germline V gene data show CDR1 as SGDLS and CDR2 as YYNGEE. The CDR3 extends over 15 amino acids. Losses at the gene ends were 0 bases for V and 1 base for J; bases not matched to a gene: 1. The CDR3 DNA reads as TGTGCCAGCAGCGTAGGAGCGGGAGGCACAGATACGCAGTATTTT. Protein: CASSVGAGGTDTQYF.

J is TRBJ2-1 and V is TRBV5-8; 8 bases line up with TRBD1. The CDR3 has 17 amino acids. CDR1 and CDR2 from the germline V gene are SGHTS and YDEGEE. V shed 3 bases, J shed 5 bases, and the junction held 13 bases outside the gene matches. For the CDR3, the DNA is TGTGCCAGCAGCTCACCGCTCCGGGACAGGCAAAACAATGAGCAGTTCTTC. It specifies CASSSPLRDRQNNEQFF.

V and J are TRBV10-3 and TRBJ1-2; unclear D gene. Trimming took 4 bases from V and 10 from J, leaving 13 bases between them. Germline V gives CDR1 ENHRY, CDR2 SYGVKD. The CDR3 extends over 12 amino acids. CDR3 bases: TGTGCCATCAGTGGCCCCCGGTTGGACTACACCTTC. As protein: CAISGPRLDYTF.

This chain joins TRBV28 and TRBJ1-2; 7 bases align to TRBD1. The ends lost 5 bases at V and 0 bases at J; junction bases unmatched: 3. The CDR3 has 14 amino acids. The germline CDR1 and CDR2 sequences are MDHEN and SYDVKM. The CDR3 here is CASSRGTANYGYTF. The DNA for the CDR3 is TGTGCCAGCAGTAGGGGGACAGCTAACTATGGCTACACCTTC.

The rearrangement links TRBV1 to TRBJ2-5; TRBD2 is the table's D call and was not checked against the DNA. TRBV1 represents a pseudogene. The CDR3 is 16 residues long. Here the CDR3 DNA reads TGCACCAGCAGCCCTCTCCGGGGATCACCCCCAGAGACCCAGTACTTC. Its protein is CTSSPLRGSPPETQYF.